The rows below give T cell receptor beta chains drawn from one sample of a study of cytomegalovirus exposure and HLA in healthy donors. Some clones are missing from TCRdb's copy, which holds only in-frame ones; the method was immunoSEQ multiplex PCR. The data show around 250,000 clones, with around nine tenths seen just once and 1.5% to 2% held by the top ten. The sample taken for sequencing was PBMCs. The receptors were sampled from a girl aged 2-10 years in good health and CMV-seronegative. Both conserved end residues are part of each CDR3. A D gene is named only where the DNA matches it firmly.

>-|TRBJ1-6|TRBV27
CASSPARGDNSPLHF
TGTGCCAGCTCCCCGGCCAGGGGCGATAATTCACCCCTCCACTTT
>-|TRBJ1-1|TRBV29-1
CSVEWANEAFF
TGCAGCGTTGAATGGGCCAATGAAGCTTTCTTT
>TRBD1|TRBJ1-5|TRBV7-8
CASRTGTGNQPQHF
TGTGCCAGCAGGACCGGGACAGGGAATCAGCCCCAGCATTTT
>TRBD2|TRBJ2-1|TRBV5-1
CASTRLAGGPPYNEQFF
TGCGCCAGCACCAGACTAGCGGGGGGGCCCCCCTACAATGAGCAGTTCTTC
>-|TRBJ2-4|TRBV7-2
CASSSRGVGAKNIQYF
TGTGCCAGCAGCTCCCGGGGAGTGGGGGCCAAAAACATTCAGTACTTC
>TRBD2|TRBJ2-7|TRBV5-1
CASSLGLAGGRKYEQYF
TGCGCCAGCAGCTTGGGACTAGCGGGGGGGAGAAAGTACGAGCAGTACTTC
>-|TRBJ2-7|TRBV9
CASSVGGVGSYEQYF
TGTGCCAGCAGCGTAGGTGGAGTTGGCTCCTACGAGCAGTACTTC
>TRBD1|TRBJ2-7|TRBV18
CASSPDRVTYEQYF
TGTGCCAGCTCACCCGACAGGGTTACCTACGAGCAGTACTTC
>-|TRBJ2-7|TRBV5-1
CASSLAISYEQYF
TGCGCCAGCAGCTTGGCTATCTCCTACGAGCAGTACTTC
>-|TRBJ2-7|TRBV19
CASSIRLEGHEQYF
TGTGCCAGTAGTATAAGACTAGAGGGCCACGAGCAGTACTTC
>-|TRBJ1-5|TRBV19
CASIRQLIQPQHF
TGTGCCAGTATCCGACAGCTTATTCAGCCCCAGCATTTT
>-|TRBJ2-1|TRBV11-2
CASSLGSYNEQFF
TGTGCCAGCAGCTTAGGGAGCTACAATGAGCAGTTCTTC
>TRBD1|TRBJ1-1|TRBV29-1
CSVRDSLNTEAFF
TGCAGCGTTCGGGACAGCCTAAACACTGAAGCTTTCTTT
>TRBD2|TRBJ2-1|TRBV7-6
CASSSAGGGYNEQFF
TGTGCCAGCAGCTCTGCGGGAGGGGGCTACAATGAGCAGTTCTTC
>-|TRBJ2-3|TRBV27
CASSPQSDTQYF
TGTGCCAGCAGTCCCCAGTCAGATACGCAGTATTTT
>TRBD2|TRBJ2-1|TRBV11-2
CASSLRPLSGGYNEQFF
TGTGCCAGCAGCCTCCGTCCCTTGAGCGGGGGCTACAATGAGCAGTTCTTC
>-|TRBJ2-1|TRBV7-9
CSSSSEGDEQFF
TGTTCCAGCAGCTCCGAGGGGGATGAGCAGTTCTTC
>-|TRBJ1-1|TRBV30
CAWTGLMNTEAFF
TGTGCCTGGACAGGACTGATGAACACTGAAGCTTTCTTT
>TRBD1|TRBJ1-6|TRBV6-6
CASSWDSNSPLHF
TGTGCCAGCAGTTGGGACAGCAATTCACCCCTCCACTTT
>TRBD2|TRBJ2-1|TRBV2
CASSQERGSSYNEQFF
TGTGCCAGCAGTCAGGAGCGGGGGAGCTCCTACAATGAGCAGTTCTTC
>TRBD1|TRBJ1-5|TRBV11-2
CASSLGAWDRGNQPQHF
TGTGCCAGCAGCTTAGGGGCCTGGGACAGGGGTAATCAGCCCCAGCATTTT
>-|TRBJ1-6|TRBV9
CASSVGFTRDNSPLHF
TGTGCCAGCAGCGTAGGATTTACACGTGATAATTCACCCCTCCACTTT
>TRBD1|TRBJ1-2|TRBV9
CASSVVTGGDYGYTF
TGTGCCAGCAGCGTAGTTACAGGGGGAGACTATGGCTACACCTTC
>TRBD2|TRBJ2-7|TRBV18
CASSPRTSGSYEQYF
TGTGCCAGCTCACCACGGACTAGCGGCTCCTACGAGCAGTACTTC
>TRBD1|TRBJ2-3|TRBV5-1
CASSLKQGARTDTQYF
TGCGCCAGCAGCTTAAAACAGGGGGCGCGCACAGATACGCAGTATTTT
>TRBD1|TRBJ1-6|TRBV28
CASSWDRGRWNSPLHF
TGTGCCAGCAGTTGGGACAGGGGGCGCTGGAATTCACCCCTCCACTTT
>-|TRBJ1-1|TRBV27
CASSLAPGDLNTEAFF
TGTGCCAGCAGTTTAGCTCCAGGGGACCTGAACACTGAAGCTTTCTTT
>TRBD1|TRBJ2-1|TRBV14
CASTRTGMYEQFF
TGTGCCAGCACTCGGACAGGGATGTATGAGCAGTTCTTC
>TRBD1|TRBJ2-1|TRBV18
CASSPPGQSYNEQFF
TGTGCCAGCTCGCCTCCGGGACAGTCTTACAATGAGCAGTTCTTC
>-|TRBJ1-5|TRBV28
CASSLPLWENQPQHF
TGTGCCAGCAGTCTTCCGTTGTGGGAGAATCAGCCCCAGCATTTT